Listed here are 21 T cell receptor beta chains from one sample, sequenced in a study of radiation and T cells in renal cell carcinoma. The time point: baseline pretreatment blood. Sample treatment: 15 Gy SBRT to primary tumor, nephrectomy 4 weeks later. Sequencing used immunoSEQ multiplex PCR; TCRdb keeps in-frame clones, though not all of them. The table records about 150,000 clones, 88% of them present only once. Sequencing was performed on blood, taken from a patient whose treatment included radiotherapy and nephrectomy. These receptors came from a woman aged 45-65 years with renal cell carcinoma.

The rearrangement uses TRBV19 and TRBJ2-6, with 7 bases that match TRBD1. The junction had 6 bases not matched to a gene; V was cut back by 7 bases and J by 0 bases. The CDR3 totals 16 residues. Looked up from germline, CDR1 is LNHDA and CDR2 is SQIVND (reference sequence). CDR3 sequence: CASKDRASSGANVLTF. The CDR3 DNA is TGTGCCAGTAAAGACAGGGCGAGCTCTGGGGCCAACGTCCTGACTTTC. The full variable domain, its missing parts supplied by reference TRBV19 and TRBJ2-6, is DGGITQSPKYLFRKEGQNVTLSCEQNLNHDAMYWYRQDPGQGLRLIYYSQIVNDFQKGDIAEGYSVSREKKESFPLTVTSAQKNPTAFYLCASKDRASSGANVLTFGAGSRLTVL.

The table lists this clone with a count of one. This chain uses TRBV19 with TRBJ2-5; D is ambiguous. Per germline, CDR1 LNHDA and CDR2 SQIVND (reference sequence). CDR3 size: 13 residues. Trimming took 5 bases from V and 5 from J, leaving 12 bases between them. In DNA form, the CDR3 reads TGTGCCAGTAGTTCATATCCAAGTGAGACCCAGTACTTC. Protein sequence: CASSSYPSETQYF.

The rearrangement uses TRBV6-1 and TRBJ1-2; maybe TRBD1 (6 bases). This CDR3 contains 16 residues. Germline CDR1 and CDR2: MNHNS and SASEGT. V was cut by 0 bases and J by 4 bases, with 15 bases left in between. The CDR3 bases are TGTGCCAGCAGTGAAGCTTTAGGGGAGGGGGGCTATGGCTACACCTTC. Its translation is CASSEALGEGGYGYTF.

The V and J genes are TRBV7-8 and TRBJ1-2; D gene uncertain. The V and J ends lost 3 bases and 4 bases respectively, with 9 bases between them. Germline assignment: CDR1 SGHVS and CDR2 FQNEAQ. CDR3 size: 13 residues. The CDR3 spells CASSFGQTYGYTF. CDR3 bases: TGTGCCAGCAGCTTCGGGCAGACCTATGGCTACACCTTC.

The V call is TRBV5-1, the J call TRBJ2-1, with D possibly being TRBD1 or TRBD2 (6 bases each). From germline, CDR1 is SGHRS and CDR2 YFSETQ. The V gene lost 3 bases and the J gene lost 0 bases, with 10 bases spanning the gap. CDR3 size: 15 residues. CDR3 residues: CASSSRGLSYNEQFF. The CDR3, as DNA: TGCGCCAGCAGCTCCCGGGGGCTCTCCTACAATGAGCAGTTCTTC.

The chain uses TRBV6-6 and TRBJ1-1; no reliable D call. The CDR3 totals 16 residues. Germline lookup yields CDR1 MNHNY and CDR2 SVGAGI (reference sequence). The ends were cut back, 2 bases at V and 1 base at J, with 14 bases in the middle. CDR3 protein: CASSYPPEEGNTEAFF. Written as DNA, the CDR3 is TGTGCCAGCAGTTACCCCCCAGAAGAGGGGAACACTGAAGCTTTCTTT.

The genes are TRBV4-2 and TRBJ2-1; the match to TRBD2 covers 13 bases. CDR3 length: 15 residues. V was pared by 7 bases and J by 4 bases, with 4 bases of the junction left unmatched. In germline, CDR1 is LGHNA, CDR2 YNFKEQ. The CDR3 nucleotides are TGTGCCAGCAATGAGGGACTAGCGGGGTACAATGAGCAGTTCTTC. The encoded protein is CASNEGLAGYNEQFF.

This rearrangement joins TRBV25-1 to TRBJ1-2; unclear D gene. The germline V gene encodes CDR1 MGHDK and CDR2 SYGVNS. V was cut by 0 bases and J by 5 bases, with 10 bases left in between. The CDR3 is made up of 14 amino acids. CDR3 nucleotide sequence: TGTGCCAGCAGTGAATATGGGGAACATTATGGCTACACCTTC. It is translated as CASSEYGEHYGYTF.

The V and J genes are TRBV9 and TRBJ2-3; 9 nucleotides align to TRBD1. CDR1 is SGDLS, CDR2 YYNGEE, per germline. CDR3 length equals 16 residues. The trim removed 4 bases at V and 3 bases at J, leaving 9 bases unmatched. CDR3 sequence (DNA): TGTGCCAGCAGCACAAGGGGACAGGGAGAAACAGATACGCAGTATTTT. It specifies CASSTRGQGETDTQYF.

The chain is built from TRBV9 and TRBJ2-3, with D perhaps being TRBD1 or TRBD2 (5 bases each). The CDR3 totals 15 residues. V lost 4 bases, J lost 5 bases, and 17 bases lay in between. Germline CDR1 SGDLS, CDR2 YYNGEE. The CDR3 bases are TGTGCCAGCAGCCCCAGTACGGGGCCTGGAGATACGCAGTATTTT. Its protein product is CASSPSTGPGDTQYF.

The chain employs TRBV6-5 and TRBJ1-5; D gene unclear. Germline V CDR1 and CDR2: MNHEY, SVGAGI. V lost 6 bases to trimming and J lost 5 bases, with 17 bases between them. CDR3 length equals 15 residues. This CDR3 is CASSSATPRDQPQHF. CDR3 sequence (DNA): TGTGCCAGCAGCTCCGCCACGCCGAGGGATCAGCCCCAGCATTTT.

A note on this clone: The sample holds other DNA sequences that translate to the same CDR3. J is TRBJ1-5 and V is TRBV2; D gene ambiguous. This CDR3 region has 14 residues. CDR1 is SNHLY, CDR2 FYNNEI, per germline. V lost 4 bases, J lost 0 bases, and 7 bases lay in between. In DNA, the CDR3 is TGTGCCAGCAGTGGCGTATATAGCAATCAGCCCCAGCATTTT. Protein product: CASSGVYSNQPQHF. The full variable domain, in which reference TRBV2 and TRBJ1-5 provide the parts outside the CDR3, is EPEVTQTPSHQVTQMGQEVILRCVPISNHLYFYWYRQILGQKVEFLVSFYNNEISEKSEIFDDQFSVERPDGSNFTLKIRSTKLEDSAMYFCASSGVYSNQPQHFGDGTRLSIL.

V and J are TRBV6-5 and TRBJ1-1; D is unclear. Per the germline V gene, CDR1 is MNHEY and CDR2 is SVGAGI. The CDR3 covers 13 residues. V was clipped by 10 bases and J by 8 bases, with 20 bases between them. CDR3 residues: CATSPRVFREAFF. The CDR3 coding sequence is TGTGCCACCTCCCCTCGAGTCTTTAGGGAAGCTTTCTTT.

This clone was picked up one time. The chain couples TRBV5-1 to TRBJ1-4; 7 bases match TRBD1. CDR1 and CDR2 (germline): SGHRS, YFSETQ. Trimming cost V 0 bases and J 5 bases; bases outside gene matches: 7. The CDR3 contains 16 residues. The CDR3 region has the DNA TGCGCCAGCAGCTTGGGACCCAGGGGGGGGAATGAAAAACTGTTTTTT. Amino acid sequence: CASSLGPRGGNEKLFF.

This chain uses TRBV9 with TRBJ2-5; 9 bases align to TRBD2. The CDR3 runs to 16 residues. V dropped 4 bases and J dropped 2; count of bases not matched to a gene: 9. Germline CDR1 is SGDLS and CDR2 is YYNGEE. CDR3: CASSPGTTSGQETQYF. CDR3 bases: TGTGCCAGCAGCCCCGGGACGACTAGCGGACAAGAGACCCAGTACTTC. Combining the CDR3 with reference TRBV9 and TRBJ2-5 gives the whole variable domain DSGVTQTPKHLITATGQRVTLRCSPRSGDLSVYWYQQSLDQGLQFLIQYYNGEERAKGNILERFSAQQFPDLHSELNLSSLELGDSALYFCASSPGTTSGQETQYFGPGTRLLVL.

The V and J genes are TRBV7-2 and TRBJ1-4; D not resolved. Trimming took off 2 bases at V and 5 bases at J, with 9 bases between the two ends. This CDR3 contains 14 residues. Germline V lookup: CDR1 SGHTA, CDR2 FQGNSA. The CDR3 sequence is CASSLLGFNEKLFF. The CDR3 DNA sequence: TGTGCCAGCAGCTTATTGGGGTTCAATGAAAAACTGTTTTTT.

The rearrangement uses TRBV19 and TRBJ1-1; D is possibly TRBD1 (6 bases). The CDR3 covers 13 residues. The germline V and J ends were trimmed by 5 bases and 4 bases, with 11 bases remaining between them. Germline V gene sequence: CDR1 LNHDA, CDR2 SQIVND (reference sequence). The CDR3 nucleotides are TGTGCCAGTAGTGAACAGGGAGGCACTGAAGCTTTCTTT. As protein: CASSEQGGTEAFF.

The rearrangement uses TRBV7-2 and TRBJ1-2; 8 bases match TRBD1. Germline CDR1 reads SGHTA; CDR2 reads FQGNSA. The junction had 4 bases not matched to a gene; V was cut back by 5 bases and J by 2 bases. This CDR3 is 14 amino acids long. CDR3 bases: TGTGCCAGCAGCCCCCGGACAGGGAACTATGGCTACACCTTC. This codes for CASSPRTGNYGYTF.

The sample holds one count of this clone. The CDR3 region is CASSMGFPDTQYF. Written as DNA, the CDR3 is TGTGCCAGTAGTATGGGGTTTCCAGATACGCAGTATTTT. This rearrangement joins TRBV19 to TRBJ2-3, with no clear D. V gave up 3 bases and J gave up 4 bases, with 8 bases separating them. CDR3 length: 13 amino acids. CDR1 and CDR2 from the germline V gene are LNHDA and SQIVND (reference sequence). Combining the CDR3 with reference TRBV19 and TRBJ2-3 gives the whole variable domain DGGITQSPKYLFRKEGQNVTLSCEQNLNHDAMYWYRQDPGQGLRLIYYSQIVNDFQKGDIAEGYSVSREKKESFPLTVTSAQKNPTAFYLCASSMGFPDTQYFGPGTRLTVL.

The chain links TRBV29-1 to TRBJ2-5, with 7 bases lining up with TRBD2. Germline V gene lookup returns CDR1 SQVTM and CDR2 ANQGSEA. V was clipped by 7 bases and J by 5 bases; unmatched bases: 10. The CDR3 is 13 amino acids. DNA for the CDR3: TGCAGCGCCCGTCAGACTAGCCTTGAGACCCAGTACTTC. This sequence encodes CSARQTSLETQYF. Full variable domain (missing parts from reference TRBV29-1 and TRBJ2-5): SAVISQKPSRDICQRGTSLTIQCQVDSQVTMMFWYRQQPGQSLTLIATANQGSEATYESGFVIDKFPISRPNLTFSTLTVSNMSPEDSSIYLCSARQTSLETQYFGPGTRLLVL.

V usage is TRBV5-4 and J usage is TRBJ2-1; D may correspond to TRBD1 or TRBD2 (5 bases each). V was pared by 4 bases and J by 9 bases, with 17 bases between. The CDR3 contains 14 residues. The germline V gene encodes CDR1 SGHNT and CDR2 YYREEE (reference sequence). The CDR3 loop is CASSSRQGVGEQFF. The CDR3 nucleotides read TGTGCCAGCAGCAGCCGGCAGGGAGTAGGTGAGCAGTTCTTC.